Detailed here is one T cell receptor (beta chain). Its antigen is not known. TCRdb itself ran the RT-PCR reads through MiXCR, one entry per CDR3 protein. Of about 520,000 distinct CDR3 sequences listed, roughly 25% are singletons. This sample is part of a study of response to subunit inactivated influenza vaccine. General study findings and limits: It was suggested by the authors that few new T cells are recruited by each seasonal influenza vaccination.

The CDR3 has 15 amino acids. CDR1 SGHTA and CDR2 FQGNSA come from the germline V gene. Trimming cost V 4 bases and J 3 bases; bases outside gene matches: 2. The chain couples TRBV7-2 to TRBJ2-3; 12 bases map to TRBD2. This material consisted of CD4+ T cells sorted from PBMCs, taken more than 4 days after vaccination. This clonotype was sampled from a man aged 45-65 years who received an inactivated influenza vaccine. CDR3 in DNA: TGTGCCAGCAGCTCTAGCGGGGGGGCAACAGATACGCAGTATTTT. Protein sequence: CASSSSGGATDTQYF.